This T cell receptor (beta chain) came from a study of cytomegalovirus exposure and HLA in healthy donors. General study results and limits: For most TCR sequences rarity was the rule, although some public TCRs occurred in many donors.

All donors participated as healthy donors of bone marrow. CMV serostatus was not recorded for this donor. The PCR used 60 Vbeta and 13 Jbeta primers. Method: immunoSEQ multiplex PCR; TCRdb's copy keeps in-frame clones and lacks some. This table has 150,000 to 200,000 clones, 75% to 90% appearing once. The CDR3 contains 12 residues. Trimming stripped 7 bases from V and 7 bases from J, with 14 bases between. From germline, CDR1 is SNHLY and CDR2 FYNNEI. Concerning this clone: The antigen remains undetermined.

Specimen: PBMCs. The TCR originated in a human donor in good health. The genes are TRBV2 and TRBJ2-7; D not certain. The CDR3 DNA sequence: TGTGCCAGCATGAGGTCTAGTCGGGAGCAGTACTTC. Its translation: CASMRSSREQYF. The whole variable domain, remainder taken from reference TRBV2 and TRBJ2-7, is EPEVTQTPSHQVTQMGQEVILRCVPISNHLYFYWYRQILGQKVEFLVSFYNNEISEKSEIFDDQFSVERPDGSNFTLKIRSTKLEDSAMYFCASMRSSREQYFGPGTRLTVT.